This T cell receptor (beta chain) was recorded in a study of blood T cell repertoires in COVID-19. About the research overall: Sites across the United States, Italy and Spain contributed samples from acute and convalescent COVID-19.

The length of the CDR3 is 14 residues. Per the germline V gene, CDR1 is WNHNN and CDR2 is SYGVQD (reference sequence). Trimming pared 0 bases from V and 8 bases from J, leaving 13 bases between. The data were produced by immunoSEQ multiplex PCR, yet TCRdb's version contains in-frame clones alone and is incomplete. Of roughly 26,000 clones listed, approximately 92% were seen once; the top ten hold about 1.9%. This chain links TRBV10-1 with TRBJ1-1; perhaps TRBD1 as D (5 bases). The clonotype originates from a human donor in a cohort sampled during active COVID-19. Sequencing was carried out using peripheral blood. CDR3 nucleotide sequence: TGCGCCAGCAGTGAGTCGAAAGGGGCGCTCGAAGCTTTCTTT. Translated: CASSESKGALEAFF.